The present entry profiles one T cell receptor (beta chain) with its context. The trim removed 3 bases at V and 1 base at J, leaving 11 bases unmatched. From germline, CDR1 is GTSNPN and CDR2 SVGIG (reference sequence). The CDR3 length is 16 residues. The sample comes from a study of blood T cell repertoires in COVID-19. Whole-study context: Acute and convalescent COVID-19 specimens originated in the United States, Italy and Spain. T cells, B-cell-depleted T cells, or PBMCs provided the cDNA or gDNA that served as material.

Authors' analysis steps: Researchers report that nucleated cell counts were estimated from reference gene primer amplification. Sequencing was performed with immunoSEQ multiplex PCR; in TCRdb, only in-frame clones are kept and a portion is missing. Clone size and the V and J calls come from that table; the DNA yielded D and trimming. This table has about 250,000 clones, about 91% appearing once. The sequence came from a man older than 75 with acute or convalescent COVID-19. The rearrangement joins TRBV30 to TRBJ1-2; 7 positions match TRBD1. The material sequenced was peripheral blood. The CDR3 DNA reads TGTGCCTGGAGACCAGAGACAGGGTCCTATAACTATGGCTACACCTTC. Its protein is CAWRPETGSYNYGYTF. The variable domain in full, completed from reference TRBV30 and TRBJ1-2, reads SQTIHQWPATLVQPVGSPLSLECTVEGTSNPNLYWYRQAAGRGLQLLFYSVGIGQISSEVPQNLSASRPQDRQFILSSKKLLLSDSGFYLCAWRPETGSYNYGYTFGSGTRLTVV.